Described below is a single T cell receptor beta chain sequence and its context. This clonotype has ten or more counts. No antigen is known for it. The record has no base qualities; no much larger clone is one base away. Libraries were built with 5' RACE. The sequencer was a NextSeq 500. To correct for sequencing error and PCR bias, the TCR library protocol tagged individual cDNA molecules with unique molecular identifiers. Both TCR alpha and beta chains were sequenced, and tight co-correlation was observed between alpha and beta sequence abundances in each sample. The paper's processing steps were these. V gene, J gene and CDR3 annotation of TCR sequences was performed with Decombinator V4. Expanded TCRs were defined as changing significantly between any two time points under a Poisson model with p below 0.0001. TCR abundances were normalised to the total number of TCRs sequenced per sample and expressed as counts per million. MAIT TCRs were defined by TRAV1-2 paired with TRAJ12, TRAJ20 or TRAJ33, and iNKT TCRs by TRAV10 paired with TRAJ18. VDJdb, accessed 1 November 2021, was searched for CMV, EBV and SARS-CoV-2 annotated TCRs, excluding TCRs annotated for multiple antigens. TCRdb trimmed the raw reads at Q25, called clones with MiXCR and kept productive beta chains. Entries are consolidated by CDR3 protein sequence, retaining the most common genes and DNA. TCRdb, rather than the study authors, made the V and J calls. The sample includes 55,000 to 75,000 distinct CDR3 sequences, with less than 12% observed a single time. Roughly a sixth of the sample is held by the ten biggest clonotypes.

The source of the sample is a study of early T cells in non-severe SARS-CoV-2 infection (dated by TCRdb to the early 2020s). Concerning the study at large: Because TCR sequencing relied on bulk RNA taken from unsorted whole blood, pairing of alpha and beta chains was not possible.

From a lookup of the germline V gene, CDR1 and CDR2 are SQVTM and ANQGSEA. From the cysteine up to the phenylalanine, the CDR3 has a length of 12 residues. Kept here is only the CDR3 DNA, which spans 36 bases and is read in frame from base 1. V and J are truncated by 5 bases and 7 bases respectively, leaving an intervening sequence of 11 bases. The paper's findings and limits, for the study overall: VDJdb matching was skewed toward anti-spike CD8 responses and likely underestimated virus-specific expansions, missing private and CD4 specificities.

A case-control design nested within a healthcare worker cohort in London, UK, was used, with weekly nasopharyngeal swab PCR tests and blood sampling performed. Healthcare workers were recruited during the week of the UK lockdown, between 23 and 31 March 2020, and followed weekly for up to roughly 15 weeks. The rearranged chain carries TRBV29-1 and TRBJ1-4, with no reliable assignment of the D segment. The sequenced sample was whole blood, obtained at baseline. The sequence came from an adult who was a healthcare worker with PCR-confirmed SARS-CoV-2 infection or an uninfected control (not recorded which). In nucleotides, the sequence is TGCAGCGTTAGGGAGAGGACTGAAAAACTGTTTTTT. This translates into CSVRERTEKLFF.